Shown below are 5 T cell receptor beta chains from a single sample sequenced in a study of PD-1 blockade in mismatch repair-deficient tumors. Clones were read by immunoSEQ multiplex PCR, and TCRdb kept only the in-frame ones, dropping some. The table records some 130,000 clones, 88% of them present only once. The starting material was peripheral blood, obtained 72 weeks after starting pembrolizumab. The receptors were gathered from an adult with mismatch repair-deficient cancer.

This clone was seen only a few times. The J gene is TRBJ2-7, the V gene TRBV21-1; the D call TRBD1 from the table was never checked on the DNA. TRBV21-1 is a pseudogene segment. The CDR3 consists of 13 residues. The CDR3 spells CASSDRGFYEQYF. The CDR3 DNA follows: TGTGCCAGCAGCGACAGGGGGTTCTACGAGCAGTACTTC.

The CDR3 DNA is TGTGCCAGCAGCTGGCGACAGGGGGCGGCGGAGACCCAGTACTTC. This gives the protein CASSWRQGAAETQYF. The chain recombines TRBV11-3 with TRBJ2-5, with TRBD1 matching over 10 bases. This CDR3 is 15 amino acids long. CDR1 is SGHNT, CDR2 YENEEA, per germline. The trim removed 4 bases at V and 5 bases at J, leaving 7 bases unmatched.

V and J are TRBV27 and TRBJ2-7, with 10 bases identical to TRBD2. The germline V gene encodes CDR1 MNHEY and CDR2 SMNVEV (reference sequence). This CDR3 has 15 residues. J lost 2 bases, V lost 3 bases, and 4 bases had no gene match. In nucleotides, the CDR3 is TGTGCCAGCAGTTTTCTAGCGGGAGTGCCCTACGAGCAGTACTTC. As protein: CASSFLAGVPYEQYF.

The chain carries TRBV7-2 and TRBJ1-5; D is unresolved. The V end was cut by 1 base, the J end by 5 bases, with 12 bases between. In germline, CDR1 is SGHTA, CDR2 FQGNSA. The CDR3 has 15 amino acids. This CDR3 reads CASSLEVGADQPQHF. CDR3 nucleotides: TGTGCCAGCAGCTTAGAAGTGGGTGCCGATCAGCCCCAGCATTTT.

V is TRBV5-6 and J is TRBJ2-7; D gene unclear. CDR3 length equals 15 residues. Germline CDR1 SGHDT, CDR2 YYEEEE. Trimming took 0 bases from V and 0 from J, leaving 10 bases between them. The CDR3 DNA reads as TGTGCCAGCAGCTTGGTTGGAGATACCTCCTACGAGCAGTACTTC. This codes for CASSLVGDTSYEQYF. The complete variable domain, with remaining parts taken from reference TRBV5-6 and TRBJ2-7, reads DAGVTQSPTHLIKTRGQQVTLRCSPKSGHDTVSWYQQALGQGPQFIFQYYEEEERQRGNFPDRFSGHQFPNYSSELNVNALLLGDSALYLCASSLVGDTSYEQYFGPGTRLTVT.